The rows below give T cell receptor beta chains drawn from one sample of a study of identical twins. Each CDR3 protein gets one entry after TCRdb re-called the 5' RACE reads with MiXCR. The repertoire has some 560,000 distinct CDR3 sequences, around a tenth of them found once; the top ten carry approximately 3%. These data also featured in a second study, about yellow fever vaccine responses in identical twins.

The source material was PBMCs. The receptors derive from a woman aged 18-29 years in good health. The CDR3 runs from the conserved cysteine through the conserved F or W. Each record gives: clone size, V gene, D gene, J gene, CDR3 DNA, CDR3 protein. The D gene is left open where the match is weak. The size field is filled for only some rows; it gives once, few, many or a size class.

many	TRBV20-1	-	TRBJ2-7	TGCAGTGCTAGAGATCCCCCCTACGAGCAGTACTTC	CSARDPPYEQYF
few	TRBV13	-	TRBJ2-1	TGTGCCAGCACCCAGCCCAACTACAATGAGCAGTTCTTC	CASTQPNYNEQFF
many	TRBV6-2/TRBV6-3	-	TRBJ2-7	TGTGCCAGCAGTTTCCGACAGGGAGGACTCTACGAGCAGTACTTC	CASSFRQGGLYEQYF
-	TRBV5-1	-	TRBJ2-6	TGCGCCAGCAGACCTACAGGGCCTGGGGCCAACGTCCTGACTTTC	CASRPTGPGANVLTF
few	TRBV29-1	-	TRBJ1-1	TGCAGCGTTGAAAGGGGAATGAACACTGAAGCTTTCTTT	CSVERGMNTEAFF
many	TRBV29-1	TRBD1	TRBJ2-1	TGCAGCGTTGAAGTTGGGGACAGGGATGAGCAGTTCTTC	CSVEVGDRDEQFF
many	TRBV11-2	-	TRBJ2-7	TGTGCCAGCAGCTTACAACAGGCCTCGATCTGGGAGCAGTACTTC	CASSLQQASIWEQYF
-	TRBV7-9	-	TRBJ2-7	TGTGCCAGCAACTCGCGGAGCAGTCGGGAGCAGTACTTC	CASNSRSSREQYF
-	TRBV3-1	TRBD2	TRBJ2-7	TGTGCCAGCAGCCGATTACCCCAGCGGGGTGAAGAGCAGTACTTC	CASSRLPQRGEEQYF
-	TRBV10-3	TRBD1	TRBJ1-5	TGTGCCACCGGACAGGGGACTAGCAATCAGCCCCAGCATTTT	CATGQGTSNQPQHF
few	TRBV29-1	-	TRBJ2-7	TGCAGCGTTGAGGAGACAGCCTACGAGCAGTACTTC	CSVEETAYEQYF
-	TRBV20-1	-	TRBJ2-7	TGCAGTGCTAGCTCGCCGACCCACACCTACGAGCAGTACTTC	CSASSPTHTYEQYF
many	TRBV5-5	-	TRBJ1-5	TGTGCCAGCAGCTTGGCTTCTTATCAGCCCCAGCATTTT	CASSLASYQPQHF
-	TRBV9	TRBD1	TRBJ2-7	TGTGCCAGCAGCGCACCAACCGGGACAGGGGGGTCCTACGAGCAGTACTTC	CASSAPTGTGGSYEQYF
few	TRBV28	TRBD2	TRBJ2-1	TGTGCCAGCAGTCCCCGACTAGCGGGAGTTTCATTGAATGAGCAGTTCTTC	CASSPRLAGVSLNEQFF
many	TRBV15	-	TRBJ2-2	TGTGCCACCAGCTATGCCGGGGGAGCCGGGGAGCTGTTTTTT	CATSYAGGAGELFF
-	TRBV5-1	-	TRBJ2-7	TGCGCCAGCAGCTTGGCGGTCATAACCTACGAGCAGTACTTC	CASSLAVITYEQYF
many	TRBV20-1	TRBD2	TRBJ2-1	TGCAGTGCTAGAGAGGCTAGCGGGAAAGTTAACAATGAGCAGTTCTTC	CSAREASGKVNNEQFF
-	TRBV29-1	-	TRBJ2-5	TGCAGCGTTGTTAAAGGCTCCCCGGAGACCCAGTACTTC	CSVVKGSPETQYF
many	TRBV7-2	-	TRBJ1-6	TGTGCCAGCAGCTTAGGGGATTCACCCCTCCACTTT	CASSLGDSPLHF
-	TRBV12-3/TRBV12-4	-	TRBJ2-7	TGTGCCAGCAGTTTAGCACTAAACTACGAGCAGTACTTC	CASSLALNYEQYF
-	TRBV6-5	TRBD2	TRBJ2-7	TGTGCCAGCAGTTATAATTCGGCGGGAGGGCCGCGCGAGCAGTACTTC	CASSYNSAGGPREQYF
many	TRBV9	TRBD1	TRBJ1-2	TGTGCCAGCAGCGCGACAGGGGGGGCAGGAGGCTACACCTTC	CASSATGGAGGYTF
-	TRBV4-1	-	TRBJ1-6	TGCGCCAGCAGCCAAGATCCCAGGGGCGTAGGATCACCCCTCCACTTT	CASSQDPRGVGSPLHF
few	TRBV2	TRBD2	TRBJ2-5	TGTGCCAGCAGCCCCGCTAGCGGGGATGTGCAGACCCAGTACTTC	CASSPASGDVQTQYF
-	TRBV28	-	TRBJ2-7	TGTGCCAGCAGTTTAGAGGCAGGACTCTCCTACGAGCAGGACTTC	CASSLEAGLSYEQDF
-	TRBV29-1	-	TRBJ2-3	TGCAGCGTTGGCCCGGGAACCTTCAGCACAGATACGCAGTATTTT	CSVGPGTFSTDTQYF
many	TRBV10-3	TRBD2	TRBJ2-3	TGTGCCATCAGTGAGTCCGCGGGAGGGCCAAATACGCAGTATTTT	CAISESAGGPNTQYF
few	TRBV6-1	TRBD1	TRBJ2-5	TGTGCCAGCAGTACCCGGGACAGGGGAGCGGAGACCCAGTACTTC	CASSTRDRGAETQYF
few	TRBV12-3/TRBV12-4	-	TRBJ2-7	TGTGCCAGCAGTTTTCGGGGGGCCCTCTACGAGCAGTACTTC	CASSFRGALYEQYF
-	TRBV5-1	TRBD2	TRBJ2-7	TGCGCCAGCAGCTCCGGGGGGGGTATGCCAAGTTACGAGCAGTACTTC	CASSSGGGMPSYEQYF
-	TRBV15	-	TRBJ2-3	TGTGCCACCAGCAAGGACGGGAGCCCCACAGATACGCAGTATTTT	CATSKDGSPTDTQYF
few	TRBV20-1	TRBD2	TRBJ2-7	TGCAGTGCCATAAAGGCTAGCGGGGGTTACGAGCAGTACTTC	CSAIKASGGYEQYF
few	TRBV6-5	-	TRBJ2-3	TGTGCCAGCAGTTACGATATCGGGAGATCAGATACGCAGTATTTT	CASSYDIGRSDTQYF
many	TRBV4-2	TRBD2	TRBJ2-1	TGTGCCAGCAGCCAAGATCATTTGGGACTAGCGGGGGGGCTAGGTGAGCAGTTCTTC	CASSQDHLGLAGGLGEQFF
many	TRBV12-3/TRBV12-4	TRBD1	TRBJ2-1	TGTGCCAGCAGGCCTCAGGGGGACTCCTACAATGAGCAGTTCTTC	CASRPQGDSYNEQFF
-	TRBV9	-	TRBJ2-5	TGTGCCAGCAGCCCACCTCAACAGGGTTGGGAGACCCAGTACTTC	CASSPPQQGWETQYF
-	TRBV11-3	-	TRBJ1-1	TGTGCCAGCAGCTTTTCGTCAGCAAACACTGAAGCTTTCTTT	CASSFSSANTEAFF
-	TRBV5-1	-	TRBJ1-2	TGCGCCAGCAGCTTGGCGAGTTGGGGCTACACCTTC	CASSLASWGYTF
many	TRBV5-1	TRBD2	TRBJ2-1	TGCGCCAGCAGCTTGGAGGGACTAGCGTATGAGCAGTTCTTC	CASSLEGLAYEQFF
-	TRBV9	TRBD2	TRBJ2-2	TGTGCCAGCGAGGTAGCGGGAGGGCCAGGCACCGGGGAGCTGTTTTTT	CASEVAGGPGTGELFF
many	TRBV20-1	-	TRBJ1-1	TGCAGCGCTCGGGAGAACACTGAAGCTTTCTTT	CSARENTEAFF
-	TRBV12-3/TRBV12-4	-	TRBJ2-2	TGTGCCAGCAGTTCCCGAGAGGTTCTGAGGTTGACCGGGGAGCTGTTTTTT	CASSSREVLRLTGELFF
-	TRBV6-5	-	TRBJ1-1	TGTGCCAGCAGTTACCCGGGGGGAGGTGAAGCTTTCTTT	CASSYPGGGEAFF
-	TRBV6-2/TRBV6-3	TRBD2	TRBJ2-5	TGTGCCAGCAGTCCACTAGCGGAAGAGACCCAGTACTTC	CASSPLAEETQYF
-	TRBV5-1	-	TRBJ2-7	TGCGCCAGCAGCCCCGGACTGTTTGTCTCCTACGAGCAGTACTTC	CASSPGLFVSYEQYF
many	TRBV20-1	TRBD2	TRBJ2-7	TGCAGTGCACCGGGGACTAGCTCCTACGAGCAGTACTTC	CSAPGTSSYEQYF
few	TRBV4-3	TRBD2	TRBJ2-7	TGCGCCAGCAGCCAAGATCGGGAGGTCCACGAGCAGTACTTC	CASSQDREVHEQYF
-	TRBV6-1	TRBD2	TRBJ2-1	TGTGCCAGCAGTAAATCTAGCGGGGGGGGCTACAATGAGCAGTTCTTC	CASSKSSGGGYNEQFF
few	TRBV5-1	-	TRBJ1-3	TGCGCCAGCAGCTTGGCTATCGGAGATTCCTCTGGAAACACCATATATTTT	CASSLAIGDSSGNTIYF
few	TRBV6-2/TRBV6-3	-	TRBJ2-5	TGTGCCAGCACTCCAACAATTAGCGGTCAAGAGACCCAGTACTTC	CASTPTISGQETQYF
-	TRBV7-6	TRBD1	TRBJ1-1	TGTGCCAGCAGCTCAAGGGGGCGCGACACTGAAGCTTTCTTT	CASSSRGRDTEAFF
few	TRBV6-2/TRBV6-3	-	TRBJ2-3	TGTGCCAGCAGTTACATCGGCAGCACAGATACGCAGTATTTT	CASSYIGSTDTQYF
-	TRBV6-5	TRBD2	TRBJ2-3	TGTGCCAGCAGTTACTCCACAAGCGGGAGGGGCACAGATACGCAGTATTTT	CASSYSTSGRGTDTQYF
-	TRBV6-1	TRBD1	TRBJ2-5	TGTGCCAGCAATCCGACAGGGGCGGGAGAGACCCAGTACTTC	CASNPTGAGETQYF